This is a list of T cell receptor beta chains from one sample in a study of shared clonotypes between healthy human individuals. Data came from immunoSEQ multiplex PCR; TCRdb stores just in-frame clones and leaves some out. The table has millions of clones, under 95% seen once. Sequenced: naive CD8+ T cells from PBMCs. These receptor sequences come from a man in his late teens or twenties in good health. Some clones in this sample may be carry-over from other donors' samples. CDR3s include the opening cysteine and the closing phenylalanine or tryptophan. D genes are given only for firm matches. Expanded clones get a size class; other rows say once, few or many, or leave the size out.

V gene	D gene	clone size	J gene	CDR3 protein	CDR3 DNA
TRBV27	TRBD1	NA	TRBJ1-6	CASSPGQGLSYNSPLHF	TGTGCCAGCAGTCCGGGACAGGGACTGTCCTATAATTCACCCCTCCACTTT
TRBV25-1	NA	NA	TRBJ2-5	CASSGEAGGEETQYF	TGTGCCAGCAGTGGAGAGGCAGGGGGGGAGGAGACCCAGTACTTC
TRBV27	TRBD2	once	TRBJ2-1	CASSRLAGAKGNEQFF	TGTGCCAGCAGTAGGTTAGCGGGAGCCAAGGGGAATGAGCAGTTCTTC
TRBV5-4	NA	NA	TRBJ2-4	CASSLLSAGAEAKNIQYF	TGTGCCAGCAGCTTGTTGAGCGCAGGGGCTGAGGCCAAAAACATTCAGTACTTC
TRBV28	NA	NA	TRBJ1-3	CASSLGGEGAGNTIYF	TGTGCCAGCAGCTTAGGCGGGGAGGGTGCTGGAAACACCATATATTTT
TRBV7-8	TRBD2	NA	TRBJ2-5	CASSLVSGGVSETQYF	TGTGCCAGCAGCTTAGTCAGTGGGGGGGTATCAGAGACCCAGTACTTC
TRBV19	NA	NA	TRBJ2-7	CASSIDPGPYEQYF	TGTGCCAGTAGTATAGACCCAGGACCTTACGAGCAGTACTTC
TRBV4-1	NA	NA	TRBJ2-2	CASSYRYLRMGDTGELFF	TGCGCCAGCAGCTATAGATACCTTAGGATGGGGGACACCGGGGAGCTGTTTTTT
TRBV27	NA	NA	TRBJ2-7	CASSLSGVAVTYEQYF	TGTGCCAGCAGTTTATCGGGGGTAGCGGTCACCTACGAGCAGTACTTC
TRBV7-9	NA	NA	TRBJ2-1	CASSPGNNPYNEQFF	TGTGCCAGCAGCCCCGGGAATAATCCCTACAATGAGCAGTTCTTC
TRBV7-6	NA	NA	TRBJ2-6	CASSAPASGANVLTF	TGTGCCAGCAGCGCCCCGGCGTCTGGGGCCAACGTCCTGACTTTC
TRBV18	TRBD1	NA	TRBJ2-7	CASSPRTGESSYEQYF	TGTGCCAGCTCACCACGGACAGGGGAAAGCTCCTACGAGCAGTACTTC
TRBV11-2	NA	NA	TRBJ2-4	CASSLDRGNIQYF	TGTGCCAGCAGCTTAGACAGGGGAAACATTCAGTACTTC
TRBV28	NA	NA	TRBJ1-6	CASSLFTAVYNSPLHF	TGTGCCAGCAGTTTATTCACGGCCGTGTATAATTCACCCCTCCACTTT
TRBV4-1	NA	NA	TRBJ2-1	CASSQAAASHNEQFF	TGCGCCAGCAGCCAAGCCGCGGCTAGCCACAATGAGCAGTTCTTC
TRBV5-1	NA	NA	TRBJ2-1	CASSFTGTPYNEQFF	TGCGCCAGCAGCTTCACAGGGACCCCCTACAATGAGCAGTTCTTC
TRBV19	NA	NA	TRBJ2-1	CASSTRRVYNEQFF	TGTGCCAGTAGTACCCGGAGAGTCTACAATGAGCAGTTCTTC
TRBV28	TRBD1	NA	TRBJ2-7	CASRLTGIVYEQYF	TGTGCCAGCAGACTGACAGGGATCGTCTACGAGCAGTACTTC
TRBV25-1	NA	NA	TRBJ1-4	CASSEYTMAGRDEKLFF	TGTGCCAGCAGTGAATATACGATGGCAGGGCGAGATGAAAAACTGTTTTTT
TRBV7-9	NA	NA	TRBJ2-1	CASSLERSSYNEQFF	TGTGCCAGCAGCTTAGAGCGCAGCTCCTACAATGAGCAGTTCTTC
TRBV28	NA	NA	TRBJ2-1	CASSLGRGGSYNEQFF	TGTGCCAGCAGTTTGGGGCGGGGCGGCTCCTACAATGAGCAGTTCTTC
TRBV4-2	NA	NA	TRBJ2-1	CASSQDVGYYNEQFF	TGTGCCAGCAGCCAAGATGTCGGATACTACAATGAGCAGTTCTTC
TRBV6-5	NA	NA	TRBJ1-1	CASRPPTGNTEAFF	TGTGCCAGCAGACCCCCGACAGGGAACACTGAAGCTTTCTTT
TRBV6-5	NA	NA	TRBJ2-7	CASSYSELHYEQYF	TGTGCCAGCAGTTACTCGGAGCTACATTACGAGCAGTACTTC
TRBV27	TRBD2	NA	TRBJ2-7	CASSSYAGGSSYEQYF	TGTGCCAGCAGTTCCTATGCGGGAGGGAGCTCCTACGAGCAGTACTTC
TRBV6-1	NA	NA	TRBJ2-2	CASQGMISGELFF	TGTGCCAGCCAGGGGATGATCTCCGGGGAGCTGTTTTTT
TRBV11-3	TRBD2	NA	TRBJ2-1	CASSLGGAGGEQFF	TGTGCCAGCAGCTTAGGAGGAGCGGGAGGTGAGCAGTTCTTC
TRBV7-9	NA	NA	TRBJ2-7	CASSSLQGYEQYF	TGTGCCAGCAGCTCATTACAGGGCTACGAGCAGTACTTC
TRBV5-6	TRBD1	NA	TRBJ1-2	CASSDRDSQLTNYGYTF	TGTGCCAGCAGCGACCGGGACAGCCAACTGACTAACTATGGCTACACCTTC
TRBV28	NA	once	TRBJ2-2	CASSPPGPGELFF	TGTGCCAGCAGTCCCCCTGGGCCCGGGGAGCTGTTTTTT
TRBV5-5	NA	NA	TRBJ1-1	CASSLWIGNTEAFF	TGTGCCAGCAGCTTGTGGATAGGGAACACTGAAGCTTTCTTT
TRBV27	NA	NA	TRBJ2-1	CASSPLAVYNEQFF	TGTGCCAGCAGTCCCTTAGCGGTCTACAATGAGCAGTTCTTC
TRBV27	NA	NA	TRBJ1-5	CASSPWGAGNQPQHF	TGTGCCAGCAGCCCCTGGGGCGCAGGCAATCAGCCCCAGCATTTT
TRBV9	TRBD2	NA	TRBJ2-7	CASSPHAGGSYEQYF	TGTGCCAGCAGCCCTCACGCTGGCGGGAGCTACGAGCAGTACTTC
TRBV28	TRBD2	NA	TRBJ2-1	CASSAILTSGSPGGRYNEQFF	TGTGCCAGCAGCGCCATCTTGACTAGCGGTTCTCCCGGGGGGCGCTACAATGAGCAGTTCTTC
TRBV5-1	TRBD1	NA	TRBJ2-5	CASSSTGRKETQYF	TGCGCCAGCAGCTCGACAGGGAGAAAAGAGACCCAGTACTTC
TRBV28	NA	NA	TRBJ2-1	CASSFRADEQFF	TGTGCCAGCAGTTTTCGAGCCGATGAGCAGTTCTTC
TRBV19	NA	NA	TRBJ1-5	CASSIGRPSNQPQHF	TGTGCCAGTAGTATCGGCAGACCAAGCAATCAGCCCCAGCATTTT
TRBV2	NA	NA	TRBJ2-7	CASSESRHYEQYF	TGTGCCAGCAGTGAAAGTCGGCACTACGAGCAGTACTTC
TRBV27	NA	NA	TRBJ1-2	CASRPFFPGDYGYTF	TGTGCCAGCAGACCCTTTTTTCCGGGGGACTATGGCTACACCTTC
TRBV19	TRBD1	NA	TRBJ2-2	CASRTGGTGELFF	TGTGCCAGCAGGACAGGGGGCACCGGGGAGCTGTTTTTT
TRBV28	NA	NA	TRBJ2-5	CASSMDFQETQYF	TGTGCCAGCAGTATGGACTTCCAAGAGACCCAGTACTTC
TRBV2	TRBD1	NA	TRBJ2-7	CASLPGRGPYEQYF	TGTGCCAGCCTTCCGGGCAGGGGGCCGTACGAGCAGTACTTC
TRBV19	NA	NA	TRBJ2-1	CASSIAGPGVADEQFF	TGTGCCAGTAGTATAGCCGGCCCGGGGGTGGCGGATGAGCAGTTCTTC
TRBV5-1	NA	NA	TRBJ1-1	CASSLVLGRATEAFF	TGCGCCAGCAGCTTGGTTTTGGGCAGGGCCACTGAAGCTTTCTTT
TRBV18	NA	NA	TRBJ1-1	CASSPLSGRMNTEAFF	TGTGCCAGCTCACCACTTAGTGGCCGGATGAACACTGAAGCTTTCTTT
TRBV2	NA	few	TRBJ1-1	CASSEGRPNTEAFF	TGTGCCAGCAGTGAAGGGAGGCCGAACACTGAAGCTTTCTTT
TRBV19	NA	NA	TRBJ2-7	CASSLSPPYEQYF	TGTGCCAGTAGTCTCTCTCCCCCCTACGAGCAGTACTTC